The entry below describes one T cell receptor (beta chain). This specimen comes from a study of T cell changes during pregnancy in multiple sclerosis. Trimming removed 1 base from V and 9 bases from J, with 16 bases in between. CDR1 is LGHNA, CDR2 YNFKEQ, per germline. The CDR3 totals 14 residues. Data came from immunoSEQ multiplex PCR; TCRdb stores just in-frame clones and leaves some out. The sample yields 45,000 to 55,000 clones, roughly 90% seen once. This clonotype originated in a female donor in good health, enrolled as a control in a pregnancy study. The sequences come from CD4+ T cells from peripheral blood mononuclear cells, collected after pregnancy. The rearrangement joins TRBV4-2 to TRBJ2-7; weak D call: TRBD1 (6 bases). CDR3 amino acids: CASSQGDIGPGQYF. CDR3 coding DNA: TGTGCCAGCAGCCAAGGGGACATTGGTCCCGGGCAGTACTTC.